This T cell receptor beta chain was obtained from a study of blood T cell repertoires in COVID-19. At the level of the study: Both acute and convalescent COVID-19 samples were obtained from the United States, Italy and Spain. Sample material is recorded as cDNA or gDNA derived from T cells, B-cell-depleted T cells, or PBMCs.

V gave up 4 bases and J gave up 3 bases, with 15 bases separating them. The CDR3 runs to 16 residues. Germline lookup yields CDR1 KGHDR and CDR2 SFDVKD. Repertoires were generated with immunoSEQ multiplex PCR, while TCRdb's copy carries only in-frame clones and drops some. The table shows 210,000 or so clones, with about 92% occurring only once. The TCR sequence derives from a man aged 25 to 45 with acute or convalescent COVID-19. Sequences were obtained from peripheral blood. The gene calls are TRBV24-1 and TRBJ1-5; weak D call: TRBD1 (6 bases). The CDR3 nucleotides are TGTGCCACCAGTGACCACAGGGTAGGAGACAATCAGCCCCAGCATTTT. This sequence encodes CATSDHRVGDNQPQHF.